This T cell receptor (beta chain) comes out of a study of shared clonotypes between healthy human individuals. Every subset's genomic DNA went evenly onto several immunoSEQ plates. Using around 180 ng DNA, tens of thousands of T cell genomes, the sorted-subset replicate PCRs were run. The table came from immunoSEQ multiplex PCR; TCRdb's copy has only in-frame clones and leaves some out. The sample has about 2.4 million clones; more than 80% are singletons. Germline V gene data show CDR1 as GTSNPN and CDR2 as SVGIG (reference sequence). This CDR3 has 14 residues. The V and J ends lost 5 bases and 5 bases respectively, with 15 bases between them.

The rearrangement uses TRBV30 and TRBJ2-2; D may be TRBD1 (6 bases). Sequencing was performed on naive CD4+ T cells sorted from blood. The subset denotes: CD45RA+ positively selected. The source is a man between 18 and 35 years old in good health. The CDR3 loop is CAWGTGQGTGELFF. The CDR3 DNA is TGTGCCTGGGGAACAGGGCAGGGGACCGGGGAGCTGTTTTTT.